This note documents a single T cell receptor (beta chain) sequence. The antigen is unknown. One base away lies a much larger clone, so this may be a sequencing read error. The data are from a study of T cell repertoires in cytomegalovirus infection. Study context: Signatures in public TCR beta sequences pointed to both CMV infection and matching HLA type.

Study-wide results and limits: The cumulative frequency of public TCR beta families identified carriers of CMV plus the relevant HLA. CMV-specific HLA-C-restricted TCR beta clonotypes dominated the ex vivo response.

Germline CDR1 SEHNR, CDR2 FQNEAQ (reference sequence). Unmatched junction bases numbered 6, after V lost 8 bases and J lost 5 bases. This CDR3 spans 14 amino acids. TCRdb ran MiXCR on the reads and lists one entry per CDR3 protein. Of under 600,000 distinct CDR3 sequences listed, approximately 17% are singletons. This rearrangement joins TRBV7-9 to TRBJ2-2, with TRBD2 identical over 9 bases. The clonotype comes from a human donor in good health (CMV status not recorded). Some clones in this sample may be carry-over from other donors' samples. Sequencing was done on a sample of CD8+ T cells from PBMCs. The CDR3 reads CASVPLAGTGELFF. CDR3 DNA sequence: TGTGCCAGCGTACCTCTAGCGGGGACCGGGGAGCTGTTTTTT.